Below, 13 T cell receptor beta chains from the same sample are listed, as sequenced in a study of blood T cell repertoires in COVID-19. Clones were read by immunoSEQ multiplex PCR, and TCRdb kept only the in-frame ones, dropping some. This sample has 90,000 or so clones, with 80% to 90% found just once. Sequenced: peripheral blood. The receptor source for this set is a woman older than 75 with active COVID-19.

CDR3 sequence (DNA): TGTGCCAGCAGCTCCCCTCTGGAGCGGGAGAGTCGGTACTTC. Protein sequence: CASSSPLERESRYF. This rearrangement joins TRBV7-2 to TRBJ2-5, with TRBD2 matching over 8 bases. The CDR3 is 14 residues long. In germline, CDR1 is SGHTA, CDR2 FQGNSA. V was clipped by 4 bases and J by 13 bases; unmatched bases: 14.

The J gene is TRBJ1-5, the V gene TRBV28, with a tentative D call TRBD1 (6 bases). Deletions cut 6 bases from V and 2 bases from J, with 17 bases between. Germline-derived CDR1 and CDR2 are MDHEN and SYDVKM. The CDR3 is 16 amino acids. CDR3 residues: CASSLATGRGNQPQHF. Here the CDR3 DNA reads TGTGCCAGCAGCCTAGCCACAGGGAGGGGCAATCAGCCCCAGCATTTT.

The chain has TRBV19 and TRBJ1-2, with 9 bases matching TRBD1. CDR1 is LNHDA, CDR2 SQIVND, per germline (reference sequence). V trimming: 3 bases; J trimming: 7 bases; junction bases outside the gene matches: 3. The CDR3 extends over 13 amino acids. This chain's CDR3 is CASSIGTGFGYTF. DNA for the CDR3: TGTGCCAGTAGTATCGGGACAGGGTTTGGCTACACCTTC.

The CDR3: CASSPLGRENYNEQFF. DNA for the CDR3: TGTGCCAGCAGCCCTCTGGGGCGGGAAAACTACAATGAGCAGTTCTTC. This chain joins TRBV9 and TRBJ2-1; D possibly corresponds to TRBD2 (6 bases). Germline V gene data show CDR1 as SGDLS and CDR2 as YYNGEE. This CDR3 has 16 residues. Trimming cost V 4 bases and J 3 bases, with 17 bases left between them.

V and J are TRBV19 and TRBJ2-7, with a weak D call TRBD2 (5 bases). Germline V CDR1 and CDR2: LNHDA, SQIVND (reference sequence). The CDR3 is 11 amino acids. V was pared by 7 bases and J by 3 bases, with 7 bases between. The CDR3 DNA reads TGTGCCAGTAAAGGAGGCTACGAGCAGTACTTC. It encodes CASKGGYEQYF.

The genes are TRBV5-1 and TRBJ1-4; possibly TRBD1 for D (5 bases). With 0 bases removed from V and 8 bases from J, the gap between germline ends came to 11 bases. This CDR3 contains 14 residues. Germline-derived CDR1 and CDR2 are SGHRS and YFSETQ. CDR3 sequence: CASSLVEGMEKLFF. The CDR3 bases are TGCGCCAGCAGCTTGGTGGAGGGGATGGAAAAACTGTTTTTT.

This chain uses TRBV6-5 with TRBJ1-2; 8 nucleotides align to TRBD1. The CDR3 runs 14 residues. V lost 5 bases to trimming and J lost 3 bases; unmatched junction nucleotides: 5. Germline loops: CDR1 MNHEY, CDR2 SVGAGI. The CDR3 region is CASSRTGRDYGYTF. In DNA, the CDR3 is TGTGCCAGCAGTAGGACAGGGAGAGACTATGGCTACACCTTC.

The chain has TRBV7-8 and TRBJ1-5; 7 bases agree with TRBD1. CDR3 length: 18 amino acids. Germline-derived CDR1 and CDR2 are SGHVS and FQNEAQ. The V gene end was trimmed by 6 bases and the J gene end by 5 bases; junction bases not matched to a gene: 19. The CDR3 sequence is CASSLIPTKTGNDQPQHF. The CDR3 DNA is TGTGCCAGCAGTTTGATCCCGACCAAGACAGGGAATGATCAGCCCCAGCATTTT.

J is TRBJ2-5 and V is TRBV5-8; TRBD1 might be the D (7 bases). CDR1 is SGHTS and CDR2 is YDEGEE in the germline V gene. CDR3 length: 15 amino acids. V was clipped by 1 base and J by 3 bases, with 13 bases between them. The chain's CDR3 is CASSLLGRGEETQYF. The CDR3 coding sequence is TGTGCCAGCAGCTTGCTGGGCAGGGGGGAAGAGACCCAGTACTTC.

The chain uses TRBV12-5 and TRBJ2-3; TRBD2 aligns across 7 bases. V lost 10 bases, J lost 0 bases, and 10 bases stayed unmatched. The germline gives CDR1 LGHNT, CDR2 FRNRAP. CDR3 size: 15 residues. CDR3 in amino acids: CANSETGGSTDTQYF. DNA for the CDR3: TGTGCTAATTCAGAGACGGGGGGTAGCACAGATACGCAGTATTTT.

V is TRBV28 and J is TRBJ2-1, with 7 bases aligning to TRBD2. The CDR3 totals 13 residues. V lost 7 bases, J lost 5 bases, and 5 bases stayed unmatched. CDR1 MDHEN and CDR2 SYDVKM come from the germline V gene. The chain's CDR3 is CASIAGAHNEQFF. The CDR3 nucleotides are TGTGCCAGCATCGCGGGAGCGCACAATGAGCAGTTCTTC. Together with reference TRBV28 and TRBJ2-1, the CDR3 gives the full variable domain: DVKVTQSSRYLVKRTGEKVFLECVQDMDHENMFWYRQDPGLGLRLIYFSYDVKMKEKGDIPEGYSVSREKKERFSLILESASTNQTSMYLCASIAGAHNEQFFGPGTRLTVL.

The rearrangement joins TRBV6-5 to TRBJ1-1; a possible D gene is TRBD1 (6 bases). The germline gives CDR1 MNHEY, CDR2 SVGAGI. The CDR3 extends over 13 amino acids. With 6 bases removed from V and 1 base from J, the gap between germline ends came to 9 bases. This CDR3 reads CASRDRANTEAFF. In DNA, the CDR3 is TGTGCCAGCAGGGACAGAGCGAACACTGAAGCTTTCTTT.

The chain uses TRBV7-2 and TRBJ1-2; D is possibly TRBD1 (6 bases). The CDR3 is 13 residues long. Germline-derived CDR1 and CDR2 are SGHTA and FQGNSA. The V end lost 10 bases, the J end lost 2 bases, and 14 bases lay between the germline ends. CDR3 DNA sequence: TGTGCCAAGAATCTCACAGGGAACTATGGCTACACCTTC. Residues: CAKNLTGNYGYTF.